Listed below are T cell receptor beta chains from one sample, sequenced in a study of T cells in Graves' hyperthyroidism and ophthalmopathy. TCRdb re-analysed the multiplex PCR reads in MiXCR, keeping a single row per CDR3 protein. Among 500,000 to 600,000 distinct CDR3 sequences listed, 15% to 20% were seen once. What was sequenced was blood. Source of these receptors: a man in his forties with Graves' ophthalmopathy. The CDR3 runs from the conserved cysteine through the conserved F or W. A D gene is named only where the DNA matches it firmly. Some rows have no size entry. The others give once, few or many, or a class for an expanded clone.

d_call: NA
clone_size: few
v_call: TRBV27
j_call: TRBJ1-6
cdr3_nt: TGTGCCAGCAGTTATGTGACAGGATATTATTCACCCCTCCACTTT
cdr3_aa: CASSYVTGYYSPLHF

d_call: TRBD2
clone_size: many
v_call: TRBV5-1
j_call: TRBJ2-5
cdr3_nt: TGCGCCAGCAGCCGAGGGACTAGCGCGCGAGAGACCCAGTACTTC
cdr3_aa: CASSRGTSARETQYF

d_call: TRBD2
clone_size: once
v_call: TRBV11-2
j_call: TRBJ2-5
cdr3_nt: TGTGCCAGCGGATACCCCCCTACCGGGACTAGCGGGGGCCTCCAAGAGACCCAGTACTTC
cdr3_aa: CASGYPPTGTSGGLQETQYF

d_call: TRBD1
clone_size: NA
v_call: TRBV18
j_call: TRBJ1-5
cdr3_nt: TGTGCCAGCTCACGGGACAGGGGCCTTAGCAATCAGCCCCAGCATTTT
cdr3_aa: CASSRDRGLSNQPQHF

d_call: TRBD2
clone_size: NA
v_call: TRBV19
j_call: TRBJ2-1
cdr3_nt: TGTGCCAGTAGAGTGTCAGGACTAGCGCCAAAGAATGAGCAGTTCTTC
cdr3_aa: CASRVSGLAPKNEQFF

d_call: TRBD1
clone_size: NA
v_call: TRBV12-3/TRBV12-4
j_call: TRBJ1-5
cdr3_nt: TGTGCCAGCACCTTGACAGGGGATCAGCCCCAGCATTTT
cdr3_aa: CASTLTGDQPQHF

d_call: NA
clone_size: NA
v_call: TRBV27
j_call: TRBJ1-5
cdr3_nt: TGTGCCAGCAGTTTATCGGGATTCAGGGGACTAGGCAATCAGCCCCAGCATTTT
cdr3_aa: CASSLSGFRGLGNQPQHF

d_call: NA
clone_size: NA
v_call: TRBV19
j_call: TRBJ1-1
cdr3_nt: TGTGCCAGTACTTTTTACACTGAAGCTTTCTTT
cdr3_aa: CASTFYTEAFF

d_call: TRBD2
clone_size: few
v_call: TRBV6-1
j_call: TRBJ2-7
cdr3_nt: TGTGCCAGCAGCCAGAGGAGCGGGAGAGGATACGAGCAGTACTTC
cdr3_aa: CASSQRSGRGYEQYF

d_call: TRBD1
clone_size: many
v_call: TRBV12-3/TRBV12-4
j_call: TRBJ1-1
cdr3_nt: TGTGCCAGCAGTTCGCACAGGGGGGGGACTGAAGCTTTCTTT
cdr3_aa: CASSSHRGGTEAFF

d_call: NA
clone_size: few
v_call: TRBV3-1
j_call: TRBJ2-5
cdr3_nt: TGTGCCAGCAGCCAAGCTGGTGGGGGAGAGACCCAGTACTTC
cdr3_aa: CASSQAGGGETQYF

d_call: NA
clone_size: NA
v_call: TRBV20-1
j_call: TRBJ1-5
cdr3_nt: TGCAGTGCTAGAGGGGGGAGGGGGGAGGGGGGCAATCAGCCCCAGCATTTT
cdr3_aa: CSARGGRGEGGNQPQHF

d_call: NA
clone_size: few
v_call: TRBV6-1
j_call: TRBJ2-7
cdr3_nt: TGTGCCAGCATTTCGGTCTACGAGCAGTACTTC
cdr3_aa: CASISVYEQYF

d_call: TRBD2
clone_size: many
v_call: TRBV2
j_call: TRBJ2-7
cdr3_nt: TGTGCCAGCAGTGGCTCTAGCGGGGGGCGCGAGCAGTACTTC
cdr3_aa: CASSGSSGGREQYF

d_call: NA
clone_size: many
v_call: TRBV11-3
j_call: TRBJ2-1
cdr3_nt: TGTGCCAGCAGCCTCGCTAGGGGGGATGAGCAGTTCTTC
cdr3_aa: CASSLARGDEQFF

d_call: TRBD2
clone_size: many
v_call: TRBV12-3/TRBV12-4
j_call: TRBJ2-7
cdr3_nt: TGTGCCAGCAGTGTCCTAGCGGGAGCGGGGGAGCAGTACTTC
cdr3_aa: CASSVLAGAGEQYF

d_call: TRBD1
clone_size: many
v_call: TRBV5-1
j_call: TRBJ2-5
cdr3_nt: TGCGCCAGCAGCCGAGGGGGGACAGGGGCGCGGGAGACCCAGTACTTC
cdr3_aa: CASSRGGTGARETQYF

d_call: NA
clone_size: NA
v_call: TRBV5-1
j_call: TRBJ1-2
cdr3_nt: TGCGCCAGCAGCTTGGAAGCTCCTACACCTTATGGCTACACCTTC
cdr3_aa: CASSLEAPTPYGYTF

d_call: NA
clone_size: NA
v_call: TRBV9
j_call: TRBJ2-7
cdr3_nt: TGTGCCAGCAGCGTTTCAGGACAGTTCGAGCAGTACTTC
cdr3_aa: CASSVSGQFEQYF

d_call: NA
clone_size: NA
v_call: TRBV10-3
j_call: TRBJ2-7
cdr3_nt: TGTGCCATCAGTGGGGGGTCCGTAGCCGCTTCCTACGAGCAGTACTTC
cdr3_aa: CAISGGSVAASYEQYF

d_call: NA
clone_size: once
v_call: TRBV7-9
j_call: TRBJ1-2
cdr3_nt: TGTGCCAGCAGCTTCAACGGGGTTTATGGCTACACCTTC
cdr3_aa: CASSFNGVYGYTF

d_call: TRBD2
clone_size: NA
v_call: TRBV30
j_call: TRBJ2-1
cdr3_nt: TGTGCCTGGTCTAGCGGGGTCATGAATGAGCAGTTCTTC
cdr3_aa: CAWSSGVMNEQFF

d_call: NA
clone_size: many
v_call: TRBV10-3
j_call: TRBJ1-2
cdr3_nt: TGTGCCATCAGTGAGTCTGGTAACAGGGTTGTCTATGGCTACACCTTC
cdr3_aa: CAISESGNRVVYGYTF

d_call: NA
clone_size: NA
v_call: TRBV20-1
j_call: TRBJ2-7
cdr3_nt: TGCAGTGCTCACCCTACAGGTTCAATCACCTACGAGCAGTACTTC
cdr3_aa: CSAHPTGSITYEQYF

d_call: NA
clone_size: few
v_call: TRBV10-2
j_call: TRBJ2-3
cdr3_nt: TGCGCCAGCAGTGTCAGGGGGGGACTCACAGATACGCAGTATTTT
cdr3_aa: CASSVRGGLTDTQYF

d_call: TRBD2
clone_size: many
v_call: TRBV7-2
j_call: TRBJ2-7
cdr3_nt: TGTGCCAGCAGCCCCTTTGGTAGCGGGAGAAACTACGAGCAGTACTTC
cdr3_aa: CASSPFGSGRNYEQYF

d_call: TRBD1
clone_size: few
v_call: TRBV6-1
j_call: TRBJ1-3
cdr3_nt: TGTGCCAGCAGTGATCGGACAGGGGGCCTGGAAAACACCATATATTTT
cdr3_aa: CASSDRTGGLENTIYF